These 27 T cell receptor beta chains were all obtained from the same sample, sequenced in a study of OX40 agonist ivuxolimab in advanced cancers. Repertoires were generated with immunoSEQ multiplex PCR, while TCRdb's copy carries only in-frame clones and drops some. The sample lists roughly 41,000 clones, around 73% seen once, with about 20% in the top ten. The material was CD4+ or CD8+ T cells sorted from blood, obtained in a trial of the OX40 agonist ivuxolimab. These receptor sequences come from an adult with an advanced solid tumor such as melanoma, head and neck, liver or kidney cancer.

The chain employs TRBV27 and TRBJ2-7, with 7 positions matching TRBD1. The CDR3 has 15 residues. Per the germline V gene, CDR1 is MNHEY and CDR2 is SMNVEV (reference sequence). V trimming: 2 bases; J trimming: 1 base; junction bases outside the gene matches: 5. The CDR3 protein is CASSLLGQDSYEQYF. CDR3 in DNA: TGTGCCAGCAGTTTACTAGGACAGGATTCCTACGAGCAGTACTTC.

The chain couples TRBV19 to TRBJ2-3, with 9 nucleotides matching TRBD2. Germline assignment: CDR1 LNHDA and CDR2 SQIVND (reference sequence). This CDR3 has 15 residues. The junction had 7 bases not matched to a gene; V was cut back by 8 bases and J by 1 base. The CDR3 here is CASSIASGGTDTQYF. The CDR3 DNA is TGTGCCAGTTCAATCGCTAGCGGGGGCACAGATACGCAGTATTTT. The full variable domain, its missing parts supplied by reference TRBV19 and TRBJ2-3, is DGGITQSPKYLFRKEGQNVTLSCEQNLNHDAMYWYRQDPGQGLRLIYYSQIVNDFQKGDIAEGYSVSREKKESFPLTVTSAQKNPTAFYLCASSIASGGTDTQYFGPGTRLTVL.

This clone was seen only a few times. The genes are TRBV7-6 and TRBJ2-7, with 7 bases lining up with TRBD1. Trimming at V came to 1 base and at J to 4 bases, leaving 7 bases not matched to a gene. In germline, CDR1 is SGHVS, CDR2 FNYEAQ. The length of the CDR3 is 15 residues. The CDR3 protein is CASSLEGAPQYEQYF. The CDR3 bases are TGTGCCAGCAGCTTAGAGGGGGCGCCTCAATACGAGCAGTACTTC.

DNA of the CDR3: TGTGCCAGCAGTTTAATCCAGGGGGCAGGCCAGCCCCAGCATTTT. Encoded protein: CASSLIQGAGQPQHF. The V and J genes are TRBV27 and TRBJ1-5, with TRBD1 matching 8 bases. The length of the CDR3 is 15 residues. With V trimmed by 2 bases and J by 7 bases, 7 bases remained unmatched. Germline CDR1 MNHEY, CDR2 SMNVEV (reference sequence).

V is TRBV19 and J is TRBJ1-2; D unresolved. Per germline, CDR1 LNHDA and CDR2 SQIVND (reference sequence). Between the trimmed V and J ends, which lost 6 bases and 2 bases, there was a span of 4 bases. The CDR3 runs 11 residues. The CDR3 protein is CASSRNYGYTF. The CDR3 DNA follows: TGTGCCAGTAGCCGCAACTATGGCTACACCTTC.

The sample holds one count of this clone. This chain links TRBV27 with TRBJ2-3; D ambiguous. The CDR3 contains 12 residues. The germline CDR1 and CDR2 sequences are MNHEY and SMNVEV (reference sequence). Between the trimmed V and J ends, which lost 5 bases and 1 base, there was a span of 4 bases. The CDR3 coding sequence is TGTGCCAGCAGTCAACGCACAGATACGCAGTATTTT. This translates into CASSQRTDTQYF.

The CDR3 sequence: CASSPGISGANVLTF. In DNA form, the CDR3 reads TGTGCCAGCAGTCCAGGGATCTCTGGGGCCAACGTCCTGACTTTC. The J gene is TRBJ2-6, the V gene TRBV6-4; possible D gene TRBD1, 5 bases. CDR3 size: 15 residues. The germline V and J ends were trimmed by 5 bases and 0 bases, with 8 bases remaining between them. Germline V gene data show CDR1 as MRHNA and CDR2 as SNTAGT.

This sequence joins TRBV28 and TRBJ1-6; 7 bases align to TRBD1. Trimming removed 5 bases from V and 7 bases from J; junction bases left unmatched: 5. This CDR3 has 14 amino acids. Germline CDR1 MDHEN, CDR2 SYDVKM. Here the CDR3 reads CASSPPTGNSPLHF. The CDR3, as DNA: TGTGCCAGCAGTCCCCCGACAGGGAATTCACCCCTCCACTTT.

This sequence joins TRBV27 and TRBJ2-1; D is uncertain. CDR1 and CDR2 (germline): MNHEY, SMNVEV (reference sequence). The CDR3 runs to 16 residues. Trimming stripped 3 bases from V and 3 bases from J, with 15 bases between. The CDR3 sequence: CASSFIVGTFYNEQFF. The CDR3 DNA follows: TGTGCCAGCAGTTTTATCGTGGGAACCTTCTACAATGAGCAGTTCTTC.

The chain employs TRBV7-2 and TRBJ2-1; 12 nucleotides align to TRBD1. After removal of 1 base from V and 6 bases from J, the junction contained 4 bases not matched to a gene. Per the germline V gene, CDR1 is SGHTA and CDR2 is FQGNSA. The CDR3 runs 16 residues. For the CDR3, the DNA is TGTGCCAGCAGCTTAGGAGGGACAGGGGGCCTCAATGAGCAGTTCTTC. It codes for CASSLGGTGGLNEQFF.

The V call is TRBV10-1, the J call TRBJ2-7, with D perhaps TRBD2 (6 bases). V lost 4 bases and J 3 bases, leaving 16 bases between the germline ends. The CDR3 spans 15 residues. Germline lookup yields CDR1 WNHNN and CDR2 SYGVQD (reference sequence). The CDR3 is CASSGVTGRHYEQYF. CDR3 nucleotides: TGCGCCAGCAGTGGGGTTACGGGGAGGCACTACGAGCAGTACTTC.

J is TRBJ1-6 and V is TRBV28; no reliable D call. Germline-derived CDR1 and CDR2 are MDHEN and SYDVKM. Trimming cost V 6 bases and J 5 bases, with 14 bases left between them. The CDR3 loop spans 15 amino acids. The CDR3 region is CASSTPVTDNSPLHF. DNA for the CDR3: TGTGCCAGCAGCACCCCCGTTACTGATAATTCACCCCTCCACTTT.

This chain joins TRBV28 and TRBJ1-2; 8 nucleotides line up with TRBD1. The CDR3 is 16 residues long. Germline V gives CDR1 MDHEN, CDR2 SYDVKM. The trim removed 7 bases at V and 6 bases at J, leaving 16 bases unmatched. DNA of the CDR3: TGTGCCAGCACAATCTCGACCCCGGGACAGGCGCATGGCTACACCTTC. Translated: CASTISTPGQAHGYTF.

The V and J genes are TRBV5-1 and TRBJ1-2, with 11 bases aligning to TRBD1. CDR3 length: 18 residues. CDR1 SGHRS and CDR2 YFSETQ come from the germline V gene. The V segment lost 3 bases and the J segment 3 bases; nucleotides outside the gene matches: 13. The CDR3 DNA sequence: TGCGCCAGCAGCTACTCCGGGACAGGGGGAAAAGGGGACTATGGCTACACCTTC. Its translation: CASSYSGTGGKGDYGYTF.

V is TRBV7-6 and J is TRBJ2-7; D unclear. V was cut by 0 bases and J by 1 base, with 4 bases left in between. The CDR3 has 13 residues. Germline loops: CDR1 SGHVS, CDR2 FNYEAQ. The chain's CDR3 is CASSLALSYEQYF. In nucleotides, the CDR3 is TGTGCCAGCAGCTTAGCTCTTTCCTACGAGCAGTACTTC.

The chain combines TRBV19 with TRBJ1-1; 12 bases agree with TRBD1. Germline-derived CDR1 and CDR2 are LNHDA and SQIVND (reference sequence). V shed 6 bases, J shed 1 base, and the junction held 3 bases outside the gene matches. This CDR3 is built from 15 residues. The CDR3 bases are TGTGCCAGTAGGGGACAGGGGGCGGGGAACACTGAAGCTTTCTTT. Protein product: CASRGQGAGNTEAFF.

A single count supports this clone. V gene TRBV4-3 combines with J gene TRBJ2-3; 7 nucleotides match TRBD2. CDR3 length: 20 residues. Germline CDR1 reads LGHNA; CDR2 reads YSLEER. Trimming at V came to 2 bases and at J to 1 base, leaving 18 bases not matched to a gene. The CDR3 nucleotides are TGCGCCAGCAGCCAATGGTCGGGGAGGGAAGGGGCCAGCGGCACAGATACGCAGTATTTT. This gives the protein CASSQWSGREGASGTDTQYF.

Only a few counts were recorded for this clone. At one of its ends the junction is not consistent with the germline gene, which may arise from a read error. This chain uses TRBV29-1 with TRBJ1-2; 10 positions match TRBD1. CDR1 is SQVTM, CDR2 ANQGSEA, per germline. This CDR3 is built from 10 residues. CDR3 bases: TGCAGCGCGGGACAGGGGTTCGGCTTCTTC. Translating it yields CSAGQGFGFF.

CDR3 coding DNA: TGTGCCAGCAGCTCGACCCACAGGGGAACCTACGAGCAGTACTTC. This sequence encodes CASSSTHRGTYEQYF. The rearrangement uses TRBV7-2 and TRBJ2-7; 7 bases agree with TRBD1. CDR1 is SGHTA, CDR2 FQGNSA, per germline. The CDR3 is made up of 15 amino acids. With V trimmed by 4 bases and J by 2 bases, 8 bases remained unmatched. Combining the CDR3 with reference TRBV7-2 and TRBJ2-7 gives the whole variable domain GAGVSQSPSNKVTEKGKDVELRCDPISGHTALYWYRQSLGQGLEFLIYFQGNSAPDKSGLPSDRFSAERTGGSVSTLTIQRTQQEDSAVYLCASSSTHRGTYEQYFGPGTRLTVT.

The chain links TRBV21-1 to TRBJ2-7; TRBD2 was called by the table and not checked on the DNA. TRBV21-1 is a pseudogene locus. This CDR3 comprises 17 residues. The CDR3 sequence is CASSKEHTSSSLDEQYF. The CDR3 DNA reads as TGTGCCAGCAGCAAAGAGCATACTAGCAGTAGCTTGGACGAGCAGTACTTC.

The chain carries TRBV7-9 and TRBJ2-3; 9 positions match TRBD2. V lost 0 bases and J lost 0; bases outside the gene matches: 1. Germline CDR1 and CDR2: SEHNR and FQNEAQ (reference sequence). The CDR3 spans 16 residues. CDR3 residues: CASSLAAGGSTDTQYF. In nucleotides, the CDR3 is TGTGCCAGCAGCTTAGCGGCGGGAGGGAGCACAGATACGCAGTATTTT.

The rearrangement joins TRBV7-9 to TRBJ2-5; 8 bases match TRBD1. This CDR3 has 14 amino acids. The V gene end was trimmed by 2 bases and the J gene end by 7 bases; junction bases not matched to a gene: 6. The germline gives CDR1 SEHNR, CDR2 FQNEAQ (reference sequence). The CDR3 protein is CASSLQGASGTQYF. Written as DNA, the CDR3 is TGTGCCAGCAGCTTACAGGGGGCTTCGGGGACCCAGTACTTC.

This chain links TRBV5-5 with TRBJ2-2, with 9 bases fitting TRBD2. The CDR3 extends over 16 amino acids. The ends lost 0 bases at V and 2 bases at J; junction bases unmatched: 2. Germline V CDR1 and CDR2: SGHKS, YYEKEE (reference sequence). CDR3 in amino acids: CASSLGLAVNTGELFF. The CDR3 region has the DNA TGTGCCAGCAGCTTGGGACTAGCGGTTAACACCGGGGAGCTGTTTTTT.

For this clone: The germline gene is not matched at one end of the junction; a read error may be the cause. The CDR3 sequence is CASSFPGRSGNTRYF. The DNA of the CDR3 is TGTGCCAGCAGCTTTCCAGGCCGATCTGGAAACACCAGATATTTT. The chain employs TRBV5-6 and TRBJ1-3, with D unclear. This CDR3 comprises 15 residues. Germline V gene data show CDR1 as SGHDT and CDR2 as YYEEEE.

This chain uses TRBV10-3 with TRBJ1-1, with 7 bases identical to TRBD1. V dropped 10 bases and J dropped 0; count of bases not matched to a gene: 5. The CDR3 length is 13 residues. Germline-derived CDR1 and CDR2 are ENHRY and SYGVKD. The CDR3 spells CASRGQLNTEAFF. DNA of the CDR3: TGTGCCAGCAGGGGACAGTTGAACACTGAAGCTTTCTTT.

The gene calls are TRBV4-3 and TRBJ2-7; 10 nucleotides match TRBD2. Per germline, CDR1 LGHNA and CDR2 YSLEER. The CDR3 has 15 residues. The V segment lost 4 bases and the J segment 3 bases; nucleotides outside the gene matches: 6. The CDR3 spells CASSPTTSGNYEQYF. Here the CDR3 DNA reads TGCGCCAGCAGCCCTACCACTAGCGGGAACTACGAGCAGTACTTC.

This clone was observed a few times. V is TRBV15 and J is TRBJ2-7; D gene uncertain. Trimming shortened V by 0 bases and J by 1 base, and 4 bases separated the two germline ends. CDR1 is LNHNV and CDR2 is YYDKDF in the germline V gene (reference sequence). The CDR3 is 13 amino acids. The CDR3 reads CATSRDVSYEQYF. Written as DNA, the CDR3 is TGTGCCACCAGCAGAGATGTTTCCTACGAGCAGTACTTC.